The 30 T cell receptor beta chains below were found in one sample sequenced in a study of breast tumors, draining lymph nodes, adjacent tissues. TCRdb passed the multiplex PCR reads through MiXCR, listing each CDR3 protein once. This table has a few hundred thousand distinct CDR3 sequences, under 35% appearing once. Breast cancer patients provided tissue from their axillary draining lymph nodes. The specimen was axillary lymph node tissue. These receptors were taken from a female donor with breast cancer. Some clones in this sample may be carry-over from other donors' samples.

The sample holds many counts of this clonotype. This chain connects TRBV6-2 or TRBV6-3 to TRBJ2-5; the match to TRBD1 covers 7 bases. The germline CDR1 and CDR2 sequences are MNHEY and SVGEGT. V lost 6 bases and J lost 1; bases outside the gene matches: 8. CDR3 length equals 15 residues. CDR3: CASRTWDRTQETQYF. CDR3 nucleotide sequence: TGTGCCAGCAGAACTTGGGACAGAACCCAAGAGACCCAGTACTTC.

The chain joins TRBV27 to TRBJ2-5; 11 bases align to TRBD1. The CDR3 sequence is 16 residues long. Germline lookup yields CDR1 MNHEY and CDR2 SMNVEV (reference sequence). V shed 5 bases, J shed 5 bases, and the junction held 10 bases outside the gene matches. CDR3 region: CASSTRTGGATETQYF. The CDR3 nucleotides read TGTGCCAGCAGTACTCGGACAGGGGGCGCGACCGAGACCCAGTACTTC.

A note on this clonotype: A much more abundant neighbour one base away suggests this may be a read error. The rearrangement joins TRBV11-3 to TRBJ2-5; maybe TRBD1 (6 bases). Germline V lookup: CDR1 SGHNT, CDR2 YENEEA. This CDR3 contains 13 residues. Between the trimmed V and J ends, which lost 9 bases and 7 bases, there was a span of 18 bases. Written as DNA, the CDR3 is TGTGCCAGTCGAACCCCAGGGGATACGACCCAGTACTTC. Residues: CASRTPGDTTQYF.

This clonotype was counted between two and nine times. A much more abundant neighbour one base away suggests this may be a read error. The V call is TRBV15, the J call TRBJ2-3; possibly TRBD1 or TRBD2 for D (6 bases each). Trimming pared 2 bases from V and 5 bases from J, leaving 11 bases between. The CDR3 has 14 residues. Germline V gene data show CDR1 as LNHNV and CDR2 as YYDKDF (reference sequence). In DNA, the CDR3 is TGTGCCACCAGCAGACGTAGGGGGGTAGATACGCAGTATTTT. Translated: CATSRRRGVDTQYF.

The chain is built from TRBV7-9 and TRBJ2-3; D is possibly TRBD2 (5 bases). Looked up from germline, CDR1 is SEHNR and CDR2 is FQNEAQ (reference sequence). The CDR3 consists of 17 residues. Trimming took off 2 bases at V and 6 bases at J, with 21 bases between the two ends. In DNA, the CDR3 is TGTGCCAGCAGCTTAAGGGTGGCTAGCCCGGGGTCGGATACGCAGTATTTT. Protein product: CASSLRVASPGSDTQYF.

This clonotype was detected many times. This chain links TRBV15 with TRBJ2-2, with 14 nucleotides matching TRBD2. J lost 4 bases, V lost 4 bases, and 5 bases had no gene match. CDR3 length: 17 residues. Germline CDR1 LNHNV, CDR2 YYDKDF (reference sequence). CDR3 sequence: CATSNTGTSGGTGELFF. CDR3 bases: TGTGCCACCAGCAACACGGGGACTAGCGGGGGCACCGGGGAGCTGTTTTTT.

This clonotype occurred many times. V and J are TRBV15 and TRBJ2-5, with D tentatively TRBD1 (5 bases). V was cut by 0 bases and J by 1 base, with 12 bases left in between. The CDR3 is 16 amino acids. Germline V gives CDR1 LNHNV, CDR2 YYDKDF (reference sequence). The CDR3 sequence: CATSRDYAQGQETQYF. The CDR3 DNA reads TGTGCCACCAGCAGAGATTACGCCCAGGGCCAAGAGACCCAGTACTTC.

This clonotype was counted only a few times. A much more abundant neighbour one base away suggests this may be a read error. The V and J genes are TRBV19 and TRBJ2-1; possibly TRBD2 for D (6 bases). The germline gives CDR1 LNHDA, CDR2 SQIVND (reference sequence). This CDR3 spans 17 amino acids. The DNA for the CDR3 is TGTGCCACCCAAGGGGATGCCCTAGCGCTCTCCTACAATGAGCAGTCCTTC. The encoded protein is CATQGDALALSYNEQSF.

The table lists this clonotype with a few counts. The genes are TRBV19 and TRBJ2-2, with 8 bases aligning to TRBD1. Per germline, CDR1 LNHDA and CDR2 SQIVND (reference sequence). The CDR3 has 19 residues. V was clipped by 4 bases and J by 7 bases; unmatched bases: 20. The CDR3 DNA follows: TGTGCCAGTAGTAATTGGCCCATAGCGACAGGGGAAAAAGGCGGGGAGCTGTTTTTT. Amino acid sequence: CASSNWPIATGEKGGELFF.

A few counts support this clonotype. A clone one base away is much larger, so this may be a read error. The chain recombines TRBV29-1 with TRBJ2-2; D uncertain. Trimming left V 4 bases short and J 3 bases short, with 9 bases between. Germline V gene lookup returns CDR1 SQVTM and CDR2 ANQGSEA. The CDR3 consists of 13 residues. Here the CDR3 reads CSVVNRHTGELFF. The CDR3 nucleotides are TGCAGCGTTGTGAACAGACACACCGGGGAGCTGTTTTTT.

Comment on this clonotype: The conserved closing phenylalanine or tryptophan is absent in this CDR3, likely reflecting a read error. The chain joins TRBV19 to TRBJ2-1; 7 bases agree with TRBD2. With 2 bases clipped from V and 0 bases from J, the junction kept 4 bases outside the gene matches. The CDR3 extends over 16 amino acids. In germline, CDR1 is LNHDA, CDR2 SQIVND (reference sequence). The DNA for the CDR3 is TGTGCCAGTAGTATACTAGCGGCGAGCTCCTACAATGAGCAGTTCTCC. Translating it yields CASSILAASSYNEQFS.

This clonotype showed up many times. This chain joins TRBV7-8 and TRBJ2-5; 9 bases are a match to TRBD2. The trim removed 10 bases at V and 5 bases at J, leaving 14 bases unmatched. In germline, CDR1 is SGHVS, CDR2 FQNEAQ. The CDR3 runs 15 residues. Written as DNA, the CDR3 is TGTGCCAACAAACCCTTAGCGGGAGCCTCGGAGACCCAGTACTTC. Translation: CANKPLAGASETQYF.

This clonotype came up many times. The V gene is TRBV15, the J gene TRBJ1-6; D ambiguous. V was shortened by 5 bases and J by 5 bases, with 13 bases between the two germline ends. Germline CDR1 is LNHNV and CDR2 is YYDKDF (reference sequence). This CDR3 is 15 amino acids long. The CDR3 sequence: CATSPRETNNSPLHF. CDR3 sequence (DNA): TGTGCCACCAGCCCCCGAGAAACCAATAATTCACCCCTCCACTTT.

This clonotype was counted ten times or more. This chain joins TRBV20-1 and TRBJ1-2; 9 bases are a match to TRBD1. This CDR3 spans 12 amino acids. The ends lost 3 bases at V and 8 bases at J; junction bases unmatched: 4. Germline CDR1 reads DFQATT; CDR2 reads SNEGSKA (reference sequence). The CDR3 here is CSASTGGEGYTF. The CDR3 DNA reads as TGCAGTGCTAGCACAGGGGGCGAGGGCTACACCTTC.

The V call is TRBV7-3, the J call TRBJ2-1; TRBD2 aligns across 13 bases. This CDR3 is built from 16 residues. The germline CDR1 and CDR2 sequences are SGHTA and FQGTGA. With 6 bases clipped from V and 6 bases from J, the junction kept 8 bases outside the gene matches. CDR3 amino acids: CASSYSGLAGSNEQFF. The CDR3 region has the DNA TGTGCCAGCAGTTATTCGGGACTAGCGGGGTCCAATGAGCAGTTCTTC.

Of note for this clonotype: A much more abundant neighbour one base away suggests this may be a read error. The chain has TRBV7-9 and TRBJ1-2; D may be TRBD1 (6 bases). The CDR3 spans 16 residues. The V end lost 4 bases, the J end lost 8 bases, and 23 bases lay between the germline ends. Germline V lookup: CDR1 SEHNR, CDR2 FQNEAQ (reference sequence). This chain's CDR3 is CASSSQPQAGAGGYTF. CDR3 nucleotide sequence: TGTGCCAGCAGCTCACAGCCCCAAGCAGGGGCGGGAGGCTACACCTTC.

This clonotype was observed at least ten times. The V call is TRBV20-1, the J call TRBJ2-3; D is perhaps TRBD2 (5 bases). The CDR3 extends over 14 amino acids. Germline lookup yields CDR1 DFQATT and CDR2 SNEGSKA (reference sequence). Trimming shortened V by 5 bases and J by 5 bases, and 17 bases separated the two germline ends. CDR3 in DNA: TGCAGTGCTTCCCGCGGGCGGGTTCAAGATACGCAGTATTTT. It translates to CSASRGRVQDTQYF.

The gene calls are TRBV9 and TRBJ1-3; perhaps TRBD1 as D (6 bases). Looked up from germline, CDR1 is SGDLS and CDR2 is YYNGEE. The CDR3 is made up of 15 amino acids. V was trimmed by 3 bases and J by 8 bases, leaving 18 bases between them. CDR3 amino acids: CASSASTRAGDTIYF. CDR3 coding DNA: TGTGCCAGCAGCGCGTCAACTCGGGCAGGGGACACCATATATTTT.

This clonotype has ten or more counts. The chain recombines TRBV9 with TRBJ1-2, with 8 bases that match TRBD1. Germline V lookup: CDR1 SGDLS, CDR2 YYNGEE. This CDR3 has 15 residues. Trimming cost V 0 bases and J 4 bases; bases outside gene matches: 5. CDR3: CASSVGLGQGYGYTF. In nucleotides, the CDR3 is TGTGCCAGCAGCGTAGGGTTAGGACAGGGCTATGGCTACACCTTC.

This clonotype has at least ten counts. The chain uses TRBV7-2 and TRBJ1-2; no definite D call. The V gene lost 1 base and the J gene lost 0 bases, with 12 bases spanning the gap. This CDR3 comprises 16 residues. Looked up from germline, CDR1 is SGHTA and CDR2 is FQGNSA. CDR3 sequence: CASSLVGTASNYGYTF. The CDR3 bases are TGTGCCAGCAGCTTAGTCGGCACGGCTTCTAACTATGGCTACACCTTC.

This clonotype has at least ten counts. At one end, the junction sequence differs from germline, possibly due to a read error. V usage is TRBV7-8 and J usage is TRBJ1-2, with D possibly matching TRBD1 (5 bases). Germline V gene sequence: CDR1 SGHVS, CDR2 FQNEAQ. The CDR3 covers 15 residues. CDR3 sequence (DNA): TGTGCCAGCAGCTTAGTTCGGGACGTGAGCTATGGCTACCCCTTC. Translating it yields CASSLVRDVSYGYPF.

This clonotype was seen many times. The chain combines TRBV19 with TRBJ1-4, with D perhaps TRBD1 (6 bases). The CDR3 is 14 residues long. In germline, CDR1 is LNHDA, CDR2 SQIVND (reference sequence). The V end lost 7 bases, the J end lost 3 bases, and 12 bases lay between the germline ends. The CDR3 protein is CASNTGSSNEKLFF. The CDR3 bases are TGTGCCAGTAATACAGGGTCTTCTAATGAAAAACTGTTTTTT.

This clonotype has ten or more counts. This chain links TRBV10-1 with TRBJ1-4, with D unclear. Germline V gene sequence: CDR1 WNHNN, CDR2 SYGVQD (reference sequence). CDR3 length: 10 residues. The V end lost 10 bases, the J end lost 6 bases, and 6 bases lay between the germline ends. CDR3 DNA sequence: TGCGCCACCGTATATGAAAAACTGTTTTTT. Protein sequence: CATVYEKLFF.

On this clonotype: One base away lies a much larger clone, so this may be a sequencing read error. The V and J genes are TRBV20-1 and TRBJ2-7; D possibly uses TRBD1 or TRBD2 (5 bases each). V gave up 5 bases and J gave up 3 bases, with 23 bases separating them. The CDR3 is made up of 16 amino acids. Germline V gives CDR1 DFQATT, CDR2 SNEGSKA (reference sequence). The chain's CDR3 is CSASPFRGGPNYEQYF. The CDR3 region has the DNA TGCAGTGCTTCCCCTTTTAGGGGCGGGCCAAACTACGAGCAGTACTTC.

The sample holds one count of this clonotype. The genes are TRBV5-1 and TRBJ1-2, with D tentatively TRBD1 (5 bases). The CDR3 loop spans 18 amino acids. CDR1 is SGHRS and CDR2 is YFSETQ in the germline V gene. Trimming took 0 bases from V and 4 from J, leaving 22 bases between them. The DNA for the CDR3 is TGCGCCAGCAGCTTGGCCGGCAGCTTAGGGCCAGGGAGCTATGGCTACACCTTC. This encodes CASSLAGSLGPGSYGYTF.

This clonotype came up once. The J gene is TRBJ1-2, the V gene TRBV20-1, with D hard to call. V lost 1 base and J lost 8, with 26 bases in between. This CDR3 is built from 17 residues. Germline CDR1 reads DFQATT; CDR2 reads SNEGSKA (reference sequence). CDR3 in DNA: TGCAGTGCTAGAGCCTTGACTTTAGCGGCGGGCTCGGGCGGCTACACCTTC. Its translation is CSARALTLAAGSGGYTF.

The table lists this clonotype with a few counts. The genes are TRBV7-9 and TRBJ2-1; 9 bases are a match to TRBD2. The CDR3 loop spans 16 amino acids. Germline V lookup: CDR1 SEHNR, CDR2 FQNEAQ (reference sequence). Trimming cost V 1 base and J 7 bases; bases outside gene matches: 8. The chain's CDR3 is CASSLGGGRAGNEQFF. CDR3 sequence (DNA): TGTGCCAGCAGCTTAGGGGGCGGGAGGGCCGGGAATGAGCAGTTCTTC.

J is TRBJ1-5 and V is TRBV27; 8 nucleotides match TRBD1. The CDR3 has 15 residues. Germline V gene data show CDR1 as MNHEY and CDR2 as SMNVEV (reference sequence). The J segment lost 9 bases and the V segment lost 6 bases, leaving 13 bases of the junction unmatched. The CDR3 reads CASSARQGRFGPQHF. DNA for the CDR3: TGTGCCAGCAGCGCCCGACAGGGGCGCTTTGGGCCCCAGCATTTT.

The CDR3 DNA is TGCGCCAGCAGCCAAGATGGGCAGGGAGGATACAATGAGCAGTTCTTC. This gives the protein CASSQDGQGGYNEQFF. The chain links TRBV4-3 to TRBJ2-1; TRBD2 is a possible D gene (6 bases). The V end lost 0 bases, the J end lost 4 bases, and 13 bases lay between the germline ends. Germline-derived CDR1 and CDR2 are LGHNA and YSLEER. The CDR3 totals 16 residues.

The sample holds many counts of this clonotype. A junction boundary mismatches the germline segment, possibly from a read error. The chain has TRBV29-1 and TRBJ1-2; no clear D. The V gene's germline CDR1 is SQVTM and CDR2 ANQGSEA. This CDR3 spans 12 amino acids. CDR3 residues: CSVTWAGYGHTF. CDR3 DNA sequence: TGCAGCGTCACTTGGGCGGGGTATGGCCACACCTTC. Variable domain in full (rest from reference TRBV29-1 and TRBJ1-2): SAVISQKPSRDICQRGTSLTIQCQVDSQVTMMFWYRQQPGQSLTLIATANQGSEATYESGFVIDKFPISRPNLTFSTLTVSNMSPEDSSIYLCSVTWAGYGHTFGSGTRLTVV.